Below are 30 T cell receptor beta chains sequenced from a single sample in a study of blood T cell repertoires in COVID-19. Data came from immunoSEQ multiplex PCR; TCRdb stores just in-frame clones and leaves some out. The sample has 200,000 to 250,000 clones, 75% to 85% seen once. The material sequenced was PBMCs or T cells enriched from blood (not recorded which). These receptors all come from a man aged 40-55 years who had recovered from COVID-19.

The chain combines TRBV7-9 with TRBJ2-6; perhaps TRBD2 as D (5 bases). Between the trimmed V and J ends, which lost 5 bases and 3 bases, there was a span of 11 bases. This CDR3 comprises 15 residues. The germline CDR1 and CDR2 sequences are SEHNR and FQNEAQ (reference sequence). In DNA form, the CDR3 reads TGTGCCAGCAGCCCCCTCGGGGTTGGGGCCAACGTCCTGACTTTC. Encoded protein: CASSPLGVGANVLTF.

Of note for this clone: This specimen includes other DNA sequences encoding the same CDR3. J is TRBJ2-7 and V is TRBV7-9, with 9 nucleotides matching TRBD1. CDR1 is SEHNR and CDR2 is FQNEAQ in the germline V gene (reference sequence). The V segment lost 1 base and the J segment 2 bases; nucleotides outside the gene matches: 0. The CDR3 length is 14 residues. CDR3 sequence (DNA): TGTGCCAGCAGCTTAGGACAGGGGGCCTACGAGCAGTACTTC. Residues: CASSLGQGAYEQYF.

The CDR3 sequence is CASSPTSEETQYF. CDR3 nucleotide sequence: TGTGCCAGCAGTCCCACTTCCGAAGAGACCCAGTACTTC. V gene TRBV7-9 combines with J gene TRBJ2-5; D gene ambiguous. Per the germline V gene, CDR1 is SEHNR and CDR2 is FQNEAQ (reference sequence). V was cut by 6 bases and J by 3 bases, with 11 bases left in between. The CDR3 contains 13 residues.

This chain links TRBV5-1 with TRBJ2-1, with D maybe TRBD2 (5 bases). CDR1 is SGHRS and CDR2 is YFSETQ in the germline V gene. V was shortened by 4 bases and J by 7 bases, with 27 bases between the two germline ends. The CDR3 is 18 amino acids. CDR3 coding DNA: TGCGCCAGCAGCCCCCAGGTTAGAGGGAGACGTGTGGAGAATGAGCAGTTCTTC. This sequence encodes CASSPQVRGRRVENEQFF.

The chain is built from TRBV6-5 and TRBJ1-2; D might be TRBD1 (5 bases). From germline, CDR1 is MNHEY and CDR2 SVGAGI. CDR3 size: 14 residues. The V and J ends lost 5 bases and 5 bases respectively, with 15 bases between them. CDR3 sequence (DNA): TGTGCCAGCAGTACACAGGAGGGTCCTTATGGCTACACCTTC. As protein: CASSTQEGPYGYTF.

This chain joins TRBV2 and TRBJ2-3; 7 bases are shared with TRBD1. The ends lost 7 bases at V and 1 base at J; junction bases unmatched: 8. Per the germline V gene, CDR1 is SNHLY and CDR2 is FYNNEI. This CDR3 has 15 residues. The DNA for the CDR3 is TGTGCCAGCACTCTTCTAGGACAGGGCACAGATACGCAGTATTTT. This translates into CASTLLGQGTDTQYF.

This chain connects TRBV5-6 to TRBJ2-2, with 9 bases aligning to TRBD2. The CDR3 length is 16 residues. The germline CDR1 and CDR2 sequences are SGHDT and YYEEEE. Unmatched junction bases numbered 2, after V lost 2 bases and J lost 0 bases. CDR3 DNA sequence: TGTGCCAGCAGCTTCCGGACTAGCGCGAACACCGGGGAGCTGTTTTTT. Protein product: CASSFRTSANTGELFF.

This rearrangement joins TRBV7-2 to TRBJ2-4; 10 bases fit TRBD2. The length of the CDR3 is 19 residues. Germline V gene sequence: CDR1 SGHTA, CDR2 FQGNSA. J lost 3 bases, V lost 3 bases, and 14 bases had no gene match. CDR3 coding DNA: TGTGCCAGCAGCTTTCAACCGATAGCGGGGGGTTTTAGCAAAAACATTCAGTACTTC. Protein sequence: CASSFQPIAGGFSKNIQYF.

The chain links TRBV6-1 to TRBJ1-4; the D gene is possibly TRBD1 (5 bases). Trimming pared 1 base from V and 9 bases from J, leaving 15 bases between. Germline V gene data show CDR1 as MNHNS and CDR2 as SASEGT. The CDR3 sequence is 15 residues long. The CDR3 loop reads CASSEEKAGGKKLFF. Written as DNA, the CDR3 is TGTGCCAGCAGTGAAGAGAAGGCGGGGGGGAAAAAACTGTTTTTT.

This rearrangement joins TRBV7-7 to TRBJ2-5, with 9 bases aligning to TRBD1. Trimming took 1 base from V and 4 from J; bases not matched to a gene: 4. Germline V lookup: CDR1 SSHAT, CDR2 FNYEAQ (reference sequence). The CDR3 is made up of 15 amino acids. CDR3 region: CASSLGTGDRETQYF. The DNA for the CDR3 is TGTGCCAGCAGCTTAGGGACAGGGGATAGAGAGACCCAGTACTTC.

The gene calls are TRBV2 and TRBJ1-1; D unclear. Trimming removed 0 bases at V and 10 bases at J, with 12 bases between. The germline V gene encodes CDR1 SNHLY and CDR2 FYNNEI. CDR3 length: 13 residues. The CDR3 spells CASSEARSRGAFF. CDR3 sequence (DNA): TGTGCCAGCAGTGAAGCGCGGTCCCGGGGAGCTTTCTTT.

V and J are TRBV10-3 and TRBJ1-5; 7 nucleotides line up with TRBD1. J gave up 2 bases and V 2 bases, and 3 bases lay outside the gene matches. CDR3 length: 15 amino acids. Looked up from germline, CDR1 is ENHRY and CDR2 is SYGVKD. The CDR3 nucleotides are TGTGCCATCAGTGAGGGGGACAGCGGCAATCAGCCCCAGCATTTT. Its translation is CAISEGDSGNQPQHF.

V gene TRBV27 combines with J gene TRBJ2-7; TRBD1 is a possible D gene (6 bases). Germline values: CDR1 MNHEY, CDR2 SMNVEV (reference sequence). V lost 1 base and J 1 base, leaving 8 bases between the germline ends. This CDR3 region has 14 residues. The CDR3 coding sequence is TGTGCCAGCAGTTTATACAGGGAATCCTACGAGCAGTACTTC. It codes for CASSLYRESYEQYF.

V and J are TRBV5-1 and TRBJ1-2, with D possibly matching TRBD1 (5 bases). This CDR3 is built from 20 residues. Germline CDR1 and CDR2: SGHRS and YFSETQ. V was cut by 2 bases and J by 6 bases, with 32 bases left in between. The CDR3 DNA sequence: TGCGCCAGCAGCTTAATGGCAGATCGGTCTCATCCAGGGAAAGGTCATGGCTACACCTTC. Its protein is CASSLMADRSHPGKGHGYTF. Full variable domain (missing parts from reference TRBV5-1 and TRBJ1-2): KAGVTQTPRYLIKTRGQQVTLSCSPISGHRSVSWYQQTPGQGLQFLFEYFSETQRNKGNFPGRFSGRQFSNSRSEMNVSTLELGDSALYLCASSLMADRSHPGKGHGYTFGSGTRLTVV.

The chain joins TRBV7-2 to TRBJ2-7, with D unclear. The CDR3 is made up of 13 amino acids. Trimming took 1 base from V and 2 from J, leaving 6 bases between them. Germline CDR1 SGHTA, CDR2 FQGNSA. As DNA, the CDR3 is TGTGCCAGCAGCTTAGTCTTCCCCTACGAGCAGTACTTC. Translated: CASSLVFPYEQYF.

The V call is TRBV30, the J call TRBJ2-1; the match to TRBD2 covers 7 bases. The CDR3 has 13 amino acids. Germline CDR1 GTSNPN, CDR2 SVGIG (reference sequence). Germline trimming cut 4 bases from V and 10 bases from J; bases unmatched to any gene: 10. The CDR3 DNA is TGTGCCTGGACCTACGGGGAGGGGAGCGAGCAGTTCTTC. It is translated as CAWTYGEGSEQFF.

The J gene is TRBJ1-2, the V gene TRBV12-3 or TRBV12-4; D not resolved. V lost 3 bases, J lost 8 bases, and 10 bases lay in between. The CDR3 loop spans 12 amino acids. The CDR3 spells CASSFSLGGYTF. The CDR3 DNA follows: TGTGCCAGCAGTTTTAGCCTCGGGGGCTACACCTTC.

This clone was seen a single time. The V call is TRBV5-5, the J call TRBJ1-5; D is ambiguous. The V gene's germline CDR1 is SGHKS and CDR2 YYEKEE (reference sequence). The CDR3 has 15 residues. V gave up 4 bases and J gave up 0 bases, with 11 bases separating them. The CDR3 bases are TGTGCCAGCAGCGTCGGATACTATAGCAATCAGCCCCAGCATTTT. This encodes CASSVGYYSNQPQHF.

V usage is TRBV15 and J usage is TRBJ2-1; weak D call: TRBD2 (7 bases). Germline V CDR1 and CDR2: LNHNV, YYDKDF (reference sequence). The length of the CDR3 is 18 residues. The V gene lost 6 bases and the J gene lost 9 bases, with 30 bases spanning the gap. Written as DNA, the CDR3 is TGTGCCACCAGTACAACCTCCCGGGGCGGGGGCACTCTGATTGAGCAGTTCTTC. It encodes CATSTTSRGGGTLIEQFF.

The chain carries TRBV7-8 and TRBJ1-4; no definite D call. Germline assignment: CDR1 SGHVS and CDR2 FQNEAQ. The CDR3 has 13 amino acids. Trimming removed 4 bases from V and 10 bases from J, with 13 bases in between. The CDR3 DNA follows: TGTGCCAGCAGCTATTACTGGTCTGGAAAACTGTTTTTT. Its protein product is CASSYYWSGKLFF. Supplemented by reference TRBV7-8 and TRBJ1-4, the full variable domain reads GAGVSQSPRYKVAKRGQDVALRCDPISGHVSLFWYQQALGQGPEFLTYFQNEAQLDKSGLPSDRFFAERPEGSVSTLKIQRTQQEDSAVYLCASSYYWSGKLFFGSGTQLSVL.

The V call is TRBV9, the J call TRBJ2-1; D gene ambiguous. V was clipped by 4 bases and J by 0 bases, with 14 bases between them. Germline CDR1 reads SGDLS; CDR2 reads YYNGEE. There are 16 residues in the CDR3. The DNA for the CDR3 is TGTGCCAGCAGCCCCCCTGGCGGCCGCTCCTACAATGAGCAGTTCTTC. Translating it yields CASSPPGGRSYNEQFF.

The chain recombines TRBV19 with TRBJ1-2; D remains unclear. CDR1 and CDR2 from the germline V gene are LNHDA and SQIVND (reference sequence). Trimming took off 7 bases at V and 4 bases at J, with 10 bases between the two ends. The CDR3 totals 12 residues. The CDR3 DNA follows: TGTGCCAGTACAGATTTTGGCTATGGCTACACCTTC. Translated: CASTDFGYGYTF.

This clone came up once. This CDR3 is CASSESWQGFDEQYF. In DNA form, the CDR3 reads TGTGCCAGCAGTGAATCTTGGCAGGGTTTCGACGAGCAGTACTTC. The V call is TRBV25-1, the J call TRBJ2-7; a possible D gene is TRBD1 (5 bases). Germline assignment: CDR1 MGHDK and CDR2 SYGVNS. V was trimmed by 1 base and J by 5 bases, leaving 15 bases between them. The length of the CDR3 is 15 residues.

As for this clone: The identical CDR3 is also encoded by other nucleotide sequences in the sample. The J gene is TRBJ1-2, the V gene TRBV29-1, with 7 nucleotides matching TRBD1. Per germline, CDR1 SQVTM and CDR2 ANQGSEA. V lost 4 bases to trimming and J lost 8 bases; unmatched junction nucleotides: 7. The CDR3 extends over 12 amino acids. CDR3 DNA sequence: TGCAGCGTTGTAGAGGGGGCTTACGGCTACACCTTC. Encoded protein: CSVVEGAYGYTF.

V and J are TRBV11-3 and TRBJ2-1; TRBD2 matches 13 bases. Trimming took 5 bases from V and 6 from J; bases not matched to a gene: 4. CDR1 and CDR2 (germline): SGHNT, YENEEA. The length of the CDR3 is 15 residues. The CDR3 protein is CASSLGTSGINEQFF. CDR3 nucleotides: TGTGCCAGCAGCCTCGGGACTAGCGGGATCAATGAGCAGTTCTTC.

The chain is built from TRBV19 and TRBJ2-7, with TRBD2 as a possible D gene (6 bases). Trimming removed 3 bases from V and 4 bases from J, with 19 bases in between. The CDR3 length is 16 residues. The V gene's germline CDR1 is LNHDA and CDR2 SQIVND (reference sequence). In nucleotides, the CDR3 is TGTGCCAGTAGTATCTCCCTACGGGGGAGTGTGTACGAGCAGTACTTC. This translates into CASSISLRGSVYEQYF.

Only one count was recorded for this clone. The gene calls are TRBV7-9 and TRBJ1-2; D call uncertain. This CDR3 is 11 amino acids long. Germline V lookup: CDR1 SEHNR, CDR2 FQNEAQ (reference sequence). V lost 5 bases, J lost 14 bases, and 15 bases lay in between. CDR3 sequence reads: CASSPAIGLTF. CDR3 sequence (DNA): TGTGCCAGCAGCCCCGCTATAGGACTAACCTTC.

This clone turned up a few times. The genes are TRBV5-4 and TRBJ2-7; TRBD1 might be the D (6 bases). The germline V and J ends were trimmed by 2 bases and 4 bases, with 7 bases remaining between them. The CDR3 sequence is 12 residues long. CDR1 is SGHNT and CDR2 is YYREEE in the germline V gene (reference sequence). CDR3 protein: CASSLQGYEQYF. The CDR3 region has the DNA TGTGCCAGCAGCTTACAGGGTTACGAGCAGTACTTC.

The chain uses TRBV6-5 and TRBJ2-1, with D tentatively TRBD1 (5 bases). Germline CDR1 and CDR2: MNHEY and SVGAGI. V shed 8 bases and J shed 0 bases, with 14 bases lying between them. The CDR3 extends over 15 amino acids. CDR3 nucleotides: TGTGCCAGCGCGCCCAGGGATAGCTCCTACAATGAGCAGTTCTTC. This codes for CASAPRDSSYNEQFF.

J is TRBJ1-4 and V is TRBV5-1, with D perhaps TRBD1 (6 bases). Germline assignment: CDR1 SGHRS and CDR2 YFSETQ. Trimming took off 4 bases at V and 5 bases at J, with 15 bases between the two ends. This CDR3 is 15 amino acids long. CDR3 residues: CASSLGEGVNEKLFF. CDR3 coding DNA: TGCGCCAGCAGCCTCGGTGAGGGGGTGAATGAAAAACTGTTTTTT. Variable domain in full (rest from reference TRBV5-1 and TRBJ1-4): KAGVTQTPRYLIKTRGQQVTLSCSPISGHRSVSWYQQTPGQGLQFLFEYFSETQRNKGNFPGRFSGRQFSNSRSEMNVSTLELGDSALYLCASSLGEGVNEKLFFGSGTQLSVL.